The clone carrying this T cell receptor beta chain was counted ten times or more. Its matching antigen is unknown. This entry comes from a study of T cells in Graves' hyperthyroidism and ophthalmopathy. Study results and caveats: From stable hyperthyroidism, ophthalmopathy was separated by a 13 V-J model.

Germline CDR1 and CDR2: MDHEN and SYDVKM. V was trimmed by 6 bases and J by 0 bases, leaving 17 bases between them. The CDR3 is made up of 16 amino acids. Amplified TCR beta CDR3 regions came from RNA transcripts. An initial round of RT-PCR targeting the TCR CDR3 relied on the HTBI primer set. TCRdb analysed the multiplex PCR reads with MiXCR anew, one entry per CDR3 protein. The sample lists under 350,000 distinct CDR3 sequences, roughly 18% seen once, with around 50% in the top ten. Diagnoses were made from clinical symptoms, serum measures (thyroxine and TRAb), thyroid ultrasound and orbital computed tomography.

This sequence joins TRBV28 and TRBJ1-2, with D possibly TRBD1 on 6 matching bases. The TCR comes from a woman aged 45-59 years with Graves' hyperthyroidism. Sequenced: blood. CDR3: CASRSSGALANYGYTF. CDR3 in DNA: TGTGCCAGCAGGTCCTCAGGGGCATTGGCTAACTATGGCTACACCTTC.